Below, 6 T cell receptor beta chains from the same sample are listed, as sequenced in a study of T cell repertoires in cytomegalovirus infection. TCRdb passed the reads through MiXCR, listing each CDR3 protein once. The table lists approximately 1,000,000 distinct CDR3 sequences, around 31% of them singletons, with around 15% in the top ten. These receptors have no identified antigens. The sample was cultured CD8+ T cells from PBMCs, taken from culture after CMV antigen stimulation. These receptor sequences come from a human donor in good health (CMV status not recorded). Some clones in this sample may be carry-over from other donors' samples.

This clonotype was seen a handful of times. The chain employs TRBV15 and TRBJ2-7, with a possible D match to TRBD1 (6 bases). The CDR3 is 16 amino acids. Per the germline V gene, CDR1 is LNHNV and CDR2 is YYDKDF (reference sequence). V was pared by 0 bases and J by 5 bases, with 17 bases between. This CDR3 reads CATSRDFGTGSNEQYV. CDR3 in DNA: TGTGCCACCAGCAGAGATTTTGGTACAGGGTCGAACGAGCAGTACGTC.

The chain uses TRBV12-3 or TRBV12-4 and TRBJ2-3; D is tentatively TRBD1 or TRBD2 (6 bases each). CDR3 length: 14 residues. The V and J ends lost 5 bases and 5 bases respectively, with 14 bases between them. The CDR3 coding sequence is TGTGCCAGCAGTGACGGGGGCCGGGGAGATACGCAGTATTTT. Protein sequence: CASSDGGRGDTQYF.

In its sample, this clonotype was seen a few times. This chain connects TRBV4-2 to TRBJ1-1; D not resolved. The V end lost 0 bases, the J end lost 1 base, and 9 bases lay between the germline ends. Germline V gene lookup returns CDR1 LGHNA and CDR2 YNFKEQ. The CDR3 covers 15 residues. In DNA form, the CDR3 reads TGTGCCAGCAGCCAAGAGGCTGTGGGGAACACTGAAGCTTTCTTT. Translating gives CASSQEAVGNTEAFF.

This clonotype was picked up a small number of times. The J gene is TRBJ2-1, the V gene TRBV11-3, with 7 nucleotides matching TRBD1. The germline V gene encodes CDR1 SGHNT and CDR2 YENEEA. The CDR3 loop spans 16 amino acids. J lost 3 bases, V lost 7 bases, and 12 bases had no gene match. The CDR3 loop is CASTPTSTGSYNEQFF. DNA of the CDR3: TGTGCCAGCACCCCAACGTCGACAGGGAGCTACAATGAGCAGTTCTTC.

The rearrangement uses TRBV10-3 and TRBJ1-1; unclear D gene. CDR3 length equals 12 residues. The germline V gene has CDR1 ENHRY and CDR2 SYGVKD. V lost 3 bases and J lost 1, with 3 bases in between. The CDR3 bases are TGTGCCATCAGTGACAGGAACACTGAAGCTTTCTTT. Translating gives CAISDRNTEAFF.

The chain couples TRBV29-1 to TRBJ2-1; TRBD2 matches at 15 bases. CDR3 length equals 16 residues. The germline CDR1 and CDR2 sequences are SQVTM and ANQGSEA. After removal of 2 bases from V and 7 bases from J, the junction contained 6 bases not matched to a gene. CDR3 protein: CSVEQGLAGGANEQFF. The DNA for the CDR3 is TGCAGCGTTGAACAGGGACTAGCGGGGGGCGCGAATGAGCAGTTCTTC.